The 30 T cell receptor beta chains below come from one sample, sequenced in a study of vaccination and CD4 T cells after COVID-19. The Oncomine TCR Beta short-read assay generated sequence data from the DNA of cultured CD4+ T cells. In TCRdb, the PCR reads were re-called with MiXCR into one record per CDR3 protein. The sample yields some 7,300 distinct CDR3 sequences, 39% seen once. Noted treatment: roughly 10-day PBMC culture with coronavirus spike peptide pools or control peptides (ViraFEST assay). The unexposed donor gave CD4+ T cells before the COVID-19 pandemic (2011-2018). Their target antigens are unknown. The specimen sequenced was CD4+ T cells from blood, cultured in vitro. The receptors stem from a human donor in good health.

This clonotype was detected a few times. The V gene is TRBV10-3, the J gene TRBJ1-1; D possibly corresponds to TRBD1 (6 bases). CDR1 is ENHRY and CDR2 is SYGVKD in the germline V gene. Trimming pared 7 bases from V and 4 bases from J, leaving 13 bases between. The CDR3 has 13 residues. The CDR3 reads CAITGTSSTEAFF. Written as DNA, the CDR3 is TGTGCCATCACGGGGACATCGAGCACTGAAGCTTTCTTT.

This clonotype is labeled large. J is TRBJ1-2 and V is TRBV20-1; 7 nucleotides line up with TRBD1. The CDR3 runs to 12 residues. CDR1 and CDR2 (germline): DFQATT, SNEGSKA (reference sequence). The CDR3 here is CRGGGGDYGYTF. The CDR3 DNA reads TGCAGGGGGGGAGGGGGCGACTATGGCTACACCTTC.

In its sample, this clonotype was seen a few times. V usage is TRBV4-2 and J usage is TRBJ2-3; 11 bases align to TRBD2. In germline, CDR1 is LGHNA, CDR2 YNFKEQ. V dropped 3 bases and J dropped 4; count of bases not matched to a gene: 6. The CDR3 is made up of 16 amino acids. CDR3 sequence: CASSQAIAGGPDTQYF. As DNA, the CDR3 is TGTGCCAGCAGCCAGGCTATAGCGGGGGGGCCAGATACGCAGTATTTT.

This chain connects TRBV5-1 to TRBJ1-2, with a possible D match to TRBD1 (5 bases). V was trimmed by 3 bases and J by 3 bases, leaving 18 bases between them. The germline V gene has CDR1 SGHRS and CDR2 YFSETQ. The CDR3 runs to 16 residues. CDR3 nucleotides: TGCGCCAGCAGCTCCGGGGCGGACACCGCATACTATGGCTACACCTTC. It codes for CASSSGADTAYYGYTF.

The rearrangement joins TRBV19 to TRBJ1-5; unclear D gene. The germline V and J ends were trimmed by 8 bases and 3 bases, with 8 bases remaining between them. Germline lookup yields CDR1 LNHDA and CDR2 SQIVND (reference sequence). The CDR3 loop spans 12 amino acids. The CDR3, as DNA: TGTGCCAGTTCCTACAACAATCAGCCCCAGCATTTT. Its translation: CASSYNNQPQHF.

The table lists this clonotype with a few counts. The chain links TRBV7-2 to TRBJ1-5; D unresolved. Germline CDR1 reads SGHTA; CDR2 reads FQGNSA. V was pared by 1 base and J by 9 bases, with 13 bases between. This CDR3 region has 14 residues. This CDR3 is CASSLGDGGRPQHF. DNA for the CDR3: TGTGCCAGCAGCTTAGGCGATGGCGGCCGGCCCCAGCATTTT.

The rearrangement uses TRBV6-1 and TRBJ2-2; a possible D gene is TRBD2 (7 bases). The germline V gene encodes CDR1 MNHNS and CDR2 SASEGT. The CDR3 runs to 16 residues. Deletions cut 5 bases from V and 4 bases from J, with 17 bases between. CDR3 region: CASSPPRGGVTGELFF. CDR3 coding DNA: TGTGCCAGCAGTCCACCAAGGGGGGGCGTCACCGGGGAGCTGTTTTTT.

The CDR3 DNA is TGTGCCAGCAGTGTTTTGAACGAGGGTTATCAGCCCCAGCATTTT. Translating it yields CASSVLNEGYQPQHF. The chain is built from TRBV6-1 and TRBJ1-5, with D unclear. CDR1 MNHNS and CDR2 SASEGT come from the germline V gene. This CDR3 comprises 15 residues. The V end was cut by 4 bases, the J end by 5 bases, with 15 bases between.

The chain links TRBV20-1 to TRBJ1-4; D unresolved. V was pared by 3 bases and J by 3 bases, with 8 bases between. Germline values: CDR1 DFQATT, CDR2 SNEGSKA (reference sequence). This CDR3 spans 13 amino acids. Here the CDR3 DNA reads TGCAGTGCTAGCGCAGCGCCTAATGAAAAACTGTTTTTT. Encoded protein: CSASAAPNEKLFF.

This chain uses TRBV5-1 with TRBJ2-1; 9 bases are shared with TRBD1. The J segment lost 7 bases and the V segment lost 0 bases, leaving 5 bases of the junction unmatched. This CDR3 has 15 residues. CDR1 SGHRS and CDR2 YFSETQ come from the germline V gene. CDR3 loop: CASSLALTGGNEQFF. The CDR3 region has the DNA TGCGCCAGCAGCTTGGCCCTGACAGGGGGAAATGAGCAGTTCTTC.

The chain links TRBV20-1 to TRBJ2-5; tentative D call: TRBD2 (5 bases). Germline values: CDR1 DFQATT, CDR2 SNEGSKA (reference sequence). V was clipped by 0 bases and J by 7 bases, with 12 bases between them. The CDR3 length is 13 residues. The CDR3 DNA reads as TGCAGTGCTAGAGATCCCCAGGCGGGGACCCAGTACTTC. Amino acids: CSARDPQAGTQYF.

This clonotype was found a few times. The chain is built from TRBV6-2 or TRBV6-3 and TRBJ1-1; D is unresolved. Trimming took off 7 bases at V and 2 bases at J, with 5 bases between the two ends. CDR1 is MNHEY, CDR2 SVGEGT, per germline. This CDR3 has 11 amino acids. DNA of the CDR3: TGTGCCAGCACCTTCAACACTGAAGCTTTCTTT. The encoded protein is CASTFNTEAFF.

This clonotype turned up a few times. The gene calls are TRBV6-4 and TRBJ2-6, with D possibly TRBD2 on 5 matching bases. The CDR3 loop spans 15 amino acids. Germline V gene sequence: CDR1 MRHNA, CDR2 SNTAGT. With 2 bases removed from V and 0 bases from J, the gap between germline ends came to 5 bases. CDR3 DNA: TGTGCCAGCAGTGACACTAGCTCTGGGGCCAACGTCCTGACTTTC. This sequence encodes CASSDTSSGANVLTF.

The gene calls are TRBV11-3 and TRBJ2-7; D is unresolved. This CDR3 comprises 14 residues. V lost 4 bases and J lost 2, with 12 bases in between. The V gene's germline CDR1 is SGHNT and CDR2 YENEEA. The CDR3 loop is CASSSSTYPYEQYF. The CDR3 coding sequence is TGTGCCAGCAGCTCAAGTACCTATCCCTACGAGCAGTACTTC.

The chain couples TRBV4-1 to TRBJ1-1; D unclear. The length of the CDR3 is 14 residues. In germline, CDR1 is MGHRA, CDR2 YSYEKL. The ends were cut back, 1 base at V and 0 bases at J, with 6 bases in the middle. The CDR3 DNA reads as TGCGCCAGCAGCCAAGCACACTTGAACACTGAAGCTTTCTTT. It encodes CASSQAHLNTEAFF.

This clonotype was observed once. The chain joins TRBV10-3 to TRBJ2-5, with 8 bases that match TRBD2. The CDR3 has 15 amino acids. The junction had 14 bases not matched to a gene; V was cut back by 10 bases and J by 4 bases. The germline gives CDR1 ENHRY, CDR2 SYGVKD. The CDR3 loop reads CATTPASGGIETQYF. DNA for the CDR3: TGTGCCACCACCCCGGCCAGCGGGGGCATAGAGACCCAGTACTTC.

This clonotype turned up a few times. The chain recombines TRBV6-1 with TRBJ2-1, with 12 positions matching TRBD2. There are 15 residues in the CDR3. CDR1 is MNHNS, CDR2 SASEGT, per germline. The junction had 4 bases not matched to a gene; V was cut back by 5 bases and J by 5 bases. The CDR3 sequence: CASSPTSGGHNEQFF. The CDR3 coding sequence is TGTGCCAGCAGTCCTACTAGCGGGGGGCACAATGAGCAGTTCTTC.

This chain links TRBV10-3 with TRBJ1-5; possible D gene TRBD1, 5 bases. CDR3 length: 15 amino acids. CDR1 is ENHRY, CDR2 SYGVKD, per germline. Trimming shortened V by 6 bases and J by 5 bases, and 17 bases separated the two germline ends. The CDR3, as DNA: TGTGCCATCAGCCGGACCGGAGGGGCCGATCAGCCCCAGCATTTT. Protein sequence: CAISRTGGADQPQHF.

The V call is TRBV23-1, the J call TRBJ1-6, with 7 bases fitting TRBD1. TRBV23-1 is noted as an ORF with a role that remains uncertain. CDR3 length: 15 residues. Losses at the gene ends were 3 bases for V and 10 bases for J; bases not matched to a gene: 9. CDR3 in amino acids: CASSHPGQVGSPLHF. In DNA form, the CDR3 reads TGCGCCAGCAGTCACCCAGGACAGGTAGGCTCACCCCTCCACTTT.

The chain combines TRBV19 with TRBJ2-5; 10 bases line up with TRBD2. The CDR3 totals 15 residues. The germline V gene has CDR1 LNHDA and CDR2 SQIVND (reference sequence). The trim removed 5 bases at V and 2 bases at J, leaving 5 bases unmatched. CDR3 loop: CASSPLLAGQETQYF. The CDR3 DNA sequence: TGTGCCAGTAGTCCCCTACTAGCGGGACAAGAGACCCAGTACTTC.

The chain couples TRBV9 to TRBJ1-5; a possible D gene is TRBD1 (5 bases). The CDR3 contains 20 residues. V was shortened by 3 bases and J by 5 bases, with 30 bases between the two germline ends. The V gene's germline CDR1 is SGDLS and CDR2 YYNGEE. The CDR3, as DNA: TGTGCCAGCAGCGGAACGGTCACGGGGCGGGGCGACGGTCTCGATCAGCCCCAGCATTTT. Residues: CASSGTVTGRGDGLDQPQHF.

The genes are TRBV7-6 and TRBJ1-3; no definite D call. The germline CDR1 and CDR2 sequences are SGHVS and FNYEAQ. The V end lost 2 bases, the J end lost 0 bases, and 5 bases lay between the germline ends. The CDR3 totals 14 residues. The DNA for the CDR3 is TGTGCCAGCAGCTTACCTAGCTCTGGAAACACCATATATTTT. This sequence encodes CASSLPSSGNTIYF.

The chain has TRBV20-1 and TRBJ2-1, with D perhaps given as TRBD1 or TRBD2 (6 bases each). Trimming stripped 6 bases from V and 10 bases from J, with 16 bases between. The CDR3 runs 12 residues. CDR1 and CDR2 (germline): DFQATT, SNEGSKA (reference sequence). The CDR3 DNA is TGCAGTGCGAGGGGGGCAGGATTCGAGCAGTTCTTC. It codes for CSARGAGFEQFF.

This clonotype was counted between two and nine times. This rearrangement joins TRBV27 to TRBJ1-1; 8 nucleotides line up with TRBD1. Looked up from germline, CDR1 is MNHEY and CDR2 is SMNVEV (reference sequence). This CDR3 is 14 amino acids long. The junction had 5 bases not matched to a gene; V was cut back by 7 bases and J by 1 base. The CDR3 DNA follows: TGTGCCAGCAACAGACAGGGGCCGAACACTGAAGCTTTCTTT. Amino acid sequence: CASNRQGPNTEAFF.

The J gene is TRBJ2-3, the V gene TRBV20-1; tentative D call: TRBD1 (6 bases). Per the germline V gene, CDR1 is DFQATT and CDR2 is SNEGSKA (reference sequence). The CDR3 length is 15 residues. V lost 3 bases and J lost 2, with 15 bases in between. The DNA for the CDR3 is TGCAGTGCTAGTATCTGGGGGCGCAACACAGATACGCAGTATTTT. This codes for CSASIWGRNTDTQYF.

This clonotype has only a few counts. The chain links TRBV7-9 to TRBJ2-7; unclear D gene. CDR1 is SEHNR, CDR2 FQNEAQ, per germline (reference sequence). V lost 5 bases, J lost 7 bases, and 9 bases lay in between. The CDR3 runs to 11 residues. The CDR3 loop reads CASSPRVEQYF. Written as DNA, the CDR3 is TGTGCCAGCAGCCCAAGGGTGGAGCAGTACTTC.

The rearrangement joins TRBV4-2 to TRBJ2-5; weak D call: TRBD2 (5 bases). The length of the CDR3 is 12 residues. The V gene's germline CDR1 is LGHNA and CDR2 YNFKEQ. V gave up 4 bases and J gave up 2 bases, with 5 bases separating them. The CDR3 nucleotides read TGTGCCAGCAGCCGGACTCAAGAGACCCAGTACTTC. This encodes CASSRTQETQYF.

This clonotype was seen a handful of times. V and J are TRBV2 and TRBJ2-1; 9 bases are shared with TRBD1. V lost 7 bases and J lost 5; bases outside the gene matches: 3. This CDR3 comprises 13 residues. Germline V gene data show CDR1 as SNHLY and CDR2 as FYNNEI. CDR3 DNA: TGTGCCAGCACTAGGGACAGGGACAATGAGCAGTTCTTC. This sequence encodes CASTRDRDNEQFF.

The chain is built from TRBV29-1 and TRBJ2-7; 11 nucleotides match TRBD1. Germline assignment: CDR1 SQVTM and CDR2 ANQGSEA. The CDR3 length is 14 residues. Unmatched junction bases numbered 8, after V lost 5 bases and J lost 5 bases. CDR3 nucleotides: TGCAGCGTTCGACCCGGGACAGGGGGTAACGAGCAGTACTTC. Protein: CSVRPGTGGNEQYF.

This clonotype has just one count. The rearrangement uses TRBV6-1 and TRBJ1-5, with 9 nucleotides matching TRBD1. V lost 6 bases, J lost 6 bases, and 15 bases stayed unmatched. The length of the CDR3 is 17 residues. Germline assignment: CDR1 MNHNS and CDR2 SASEGT. This chain's CDR3 is CASRTNFDRGVSQPQHF. The DNA of the CDR3 is TGTGCCAGCAGAACAAACTTCGACAGGGGGGTAAGTCAGCCCCAGCATTTT.